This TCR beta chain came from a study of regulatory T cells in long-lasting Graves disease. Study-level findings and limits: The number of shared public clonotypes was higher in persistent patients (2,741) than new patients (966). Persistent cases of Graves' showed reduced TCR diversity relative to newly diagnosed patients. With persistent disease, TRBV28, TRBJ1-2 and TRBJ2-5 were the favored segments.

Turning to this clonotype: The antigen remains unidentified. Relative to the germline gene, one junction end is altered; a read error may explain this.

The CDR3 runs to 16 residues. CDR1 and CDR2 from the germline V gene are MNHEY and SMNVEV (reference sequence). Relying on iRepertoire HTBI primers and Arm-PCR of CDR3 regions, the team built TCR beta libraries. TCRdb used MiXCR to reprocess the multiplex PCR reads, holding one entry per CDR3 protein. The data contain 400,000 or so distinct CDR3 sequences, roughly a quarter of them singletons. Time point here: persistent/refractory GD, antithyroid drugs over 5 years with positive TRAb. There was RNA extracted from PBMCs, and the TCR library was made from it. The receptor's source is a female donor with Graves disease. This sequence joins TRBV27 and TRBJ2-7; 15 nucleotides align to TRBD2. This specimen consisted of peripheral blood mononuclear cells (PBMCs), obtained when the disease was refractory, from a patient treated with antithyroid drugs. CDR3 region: CASSLGLAGGSYEQCF. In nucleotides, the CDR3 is TGTGCCAGCAGTTTAGGACTAGCGGGAGGGTCCTACGAGCAGTGCTTC.